The entry that follows covers one T cell receptor (beta chain) sequence. The target antigen is unknown. The data derive from a study of shared clonotypes between healthy human individuals. This CDR3 is 15 amino acids long. Germline assignment: CDR1 MNHNY and CDR2 SVGAGI (reference sequence). V gave up 6 bases and J gave up 5 bases; unmatched junction bases: 11. Points from the study as a whole: Large sequencing depth failed to make sorted-subset sequencing complete, rarefaction showed. Between a handful of donors, naive CD4 clonotypes were shared at a level of approximately 5%.

Repertoires were generated with immunoSEQ multiplex PCR, while TCRdb's copy carries only in-frame clones and drops some. Of fewer than 2.5 million clones listed, approximately 94% are singletons. J is TRBJ2-5 and V is TRBV6-6, with TRBD1 matching over 8 bases. Sequencing was performed on naive CD4+ T cells from PBMCs. The subset was: CD45RA+ positively selected. The clonotype was recovered from a man aged 18 to 30 in good health. Some clones in this sample may be carry-over from other donors' samples. CDR3 amino acids: CASRWTGKGWETQYF. The DNA for the CDR3 is TGTGCCAGCAGGTGGACAGGGAAGGGATGGGAGACCCAGTACTTC.